The 16 T cell receptor beta chains presented below share a single source sample, sequenced in a study of T cell repertoires in cytomegalovirus infection. These receptors lack a known antigen. TCRdb fed the reads into MiXCR, producing one record per CDR3 protein. The data hold roughly 920,000 distinct CDR3 sequences, with approximately 33% observed a single time. The sequences come from cultured CD8+ T cells from PBMCs, collected from culture after CMV antigen stimulation. The source is a human donor in good health (CMV status not recorded). Some clones in this sample may be carry-over from other donors' samples.

This clonotype has a handful of counts. The chain joins TRBV27 to TRBJ1-6, with TRBD1 matching 8 bases. Trimming cost V 6 bases and J 3 bases; bases outside gene matches: 4. Germline CDR1 and CDR2: MNHEY and SMNVEV (reference sequence). This CDR3 spans 15 amino acids. DNA for the CDR3: TGTGCCAGCAGAGACGGACAGGGCTATAATTCACCCCTCCACTTT. Protein sequence: CASRDGQGYNSPLHF.

This chain joins TRBV12-3 or TRBV12-4 and TRBJ2-3, with 7 bases matching TRBD1. CDR3 length: 15 residues. The V segment lost 6 bases and the J segment 6 bases; nucleotides outside the gene matches: 12. The CDR3 reads CASSKTLGTADTQYF. The CDR3, as DNA: TGTGCCAGCAGCAAAACCCTAGGGACAGCCGATACGCAGTATTTT.

For this clonotype: This may stem from a read error, because a much larger clone lies one nucleotide away. The V gene is TRBV7-8, the J gene TRBJ1-1; D possibly corresponds to TRBD1 (6 bases). This CDR3 is built from 15 residues. Germline CDR1 and CDR2: SGHVS and FQNEAQ. The CDR3 region is CASSPRGQRNTEALF. The CDR3 coding sequence is TGTGCCAGCAGCCCCAGAGGACAGAGGAACACTGAAGCTTTATTT.

The chain couples TRBV9 to TRBJ2-7; 7 positions agree with TRBD2. The CDR3 extends over 14 amino acids. Per the germline V gene, CDR1 is SGDLS and CDR2 is YYNGEE. V lost 2 bases, J lost 0 bases, and 2 bases stayed unmatched. CDR3 residues: CASSVGDYSYEQYF. CDR3 in DNA: TGTGCCAGCAGCGTGGGGGACTACTCCTACGAGCAGTACTTC.

This clonotype occurred a few times. The J gene is TRBJ2-1, the V gene TRBV11-2; 7 bases fit TRBD1. The ends lost 5 bases at V and 3 bases at J; junction bases unmatched: 7. Per germline, CDR1 SGHAT and CDR2 FQNNGV. The CDR3 loop spans 15 amino acids. CDR3 DNA sequence: TGTGCCAGCAGCCGCGGACAGGTAGACTACAATGAGCAGTTCTTC. This translates into CASSRGQVDYNEQFF.

This clonotype was counted ten times or more. The chain recombines TRBV7-6 with TRBJ1-2; a weak D match, TRBD1 (6 bases). The CDR3 runs to 15 residues. Trimming left V 4 bases short and J 3 bases short, with 15 bases between. The germline CDR1 and CDR2 sequences are SGHVS and FNYEAQ. The CDR3 DNA reads TGTGCCAGCAGCTCACATGGGGGCGCTGACTATGGCTACACCTTC. It encodes CASSSHGGADYGYTF.

This clonotype was recorded many times. This chain connects TRBV6-5 to TRBJ2-1; D unresolved. V dropped 0 bases and J dropped 3 bases, with 12 bases sitting between them. The CDR3 totals 16 residues. Germline V gives CDR1 MNHEY, CDR2 SVGAGI. CDR3 protein: CASSYSWKAGYNEQFF. The DNA of the CDR3 is TGTGCCAGCAGTTACTCTTGGAAAGCCGGCTACAATGAGCAGTTCTTC.

A few counts support this clonotype. The V and J genes are TRBV4-1 and TRBJ2-1; a possible D gene is TRBD1 (5 bases). Germline CDR1 MGHRA, CDR2 YSYEKL. Trimming removed 3 bases at V and 1 base at J, with 13 bases between. The CDR3 runs 16 residues. CDR3 nucleotides: TGCGCCAGCAGCCACGAAGGGGCATCGTCCTACAATGAGCAGTTCTTC. This codes for CASSHEGASSYNEQFF.

This sequence joins TRBV20-1 and TRBJ1-3; a possible D gene is TRBD1 (5 bases). The length of the CDR3 is 15 residues. Germline CDR1 is DFQATT and CDR2 is SNEGSKA (reference sequence). Trimming removed 3 bases from V and 0 bases from J, with 12 bases in between. The CDR3 DNA reads as TGCAGTGCTAGCCCCGACAGTCTCTCTGGAAACACCATATATTTT. Its protein product is CSASPDSLSGNTIYF.

This clonotype showed up many times. This rearrangement joins TRBV6-1 to TRBJ1-5; 7 bases are shared with TRBD1. The CDR3 length is 16 residues. CDR1 is MNHNS and CDR2 is SASEGT in the germline V gene. V gave up 2 bases and J gave up 5 bases; unmatched junction bases: 9. The CDR3 sequence is CASSELRRRGDQPQHF. CDR3 sequence (DNA): TGTGCCAGCAGTGAACTACGCCGCAGGGGGGATCAGCCCCAGCATTTT.

The rearrangement uses TRBV27 and TRBJ1-4, with D maybe TRBD1 (5 bases). The CDR3 totals 14 residues. Germline CDR1 and CDR2: MNHEY and SMNVEV (reference sequence). Trimming stripped 4 bases from V and 3 bases from J, with 9 bases between. The CDR3 nucleotides are TGTGCCAGCAGTTGGGGGGTTGCTAATGAAAAACTGTTTTTT. Its translation is CASSWGVANEKLFF. Complete variable domain (other parts from reference TRBV27 and TRBJ1-4): EAQVTQNPRYLITVTGKKLTVTCSQNMNHEYMSWYRQDPGLGLRQIYYSMNVEVTDKGDVPEGYKVSRKEKRNFPLILESPSPNQTSLYFCASSWGVANEKLFFGSGTQLSVL.

A few counts support this clonotype. The rearrangement joins TRBV7-9 to TRBJ1-4; 10 bases are a match to TRBD1. The length of the CDR3 is 14 residues. CDR1 and CDR2 from the germline V gene are SEHNR and FQNEAQ (reference sequence). J was trimmed by 8 bases and V by 3 bases; bases with no gene match: 3. This chain's CDR3 is CASSLGQGKEKLFF. CDR3 nucleotides: TGTGCCAGCAGCTTGGGACAGGGGAAGGAAAAACTGTTTTTT.

This clonotype was seen once. Since a much larger clone is just one base distant, this may be a read error. This chain uses TRBV12-3 or TRBV12-4 with TRBJ1-1; D uncertain. The V and J ends lost 4 bases and 4 bases respectively, with 19 bases between them. The CDR3 spans 16 residues. CDR3: CASSSTYEDLVTEAFF. CDR3 sequence (DNA): TGTGCCAGCAGTTCTACTTATGAGGATTTGGTCACTGAAGCTTTCTTT.

This chain uses TRBV7-9 with TRBJ2-7, with 7 positions matching TRBD2. The trim removed 4 bases at V and 6 bases at J, leaving 15 bases unmatched. The CDR3 has 16 amino acids. Germline V gene data show CDR1 as SEHNR and CDR2 as FQNEAQ (reference sequence). CDR3 nucleotides: TGTGCCAGCAGCTCTACATATGGCCGGGGGGTCTCCGAGCAGTACTTC. Its protein is CASSSTYGRGVSEQYF.

This CDR3 reads CASSLNRVSTDTQYF. As DNA, the CDR3 is TGTGCCAGCAGCTTAAATCGGGTGAGCACAGATACGCAGTATTTT. The chain carries TRBV7-9 and TRBJ2-3; D gene uncertain. CDR3 length: 15 residues. Trimming took off 2 bases at V and 0 bases at J, with 9 bases between the two ends. The germline gives CDR1 SEHNR, CDR2 FQNEAQ (reference sequence).

This clonotype occurred a few times. This chain links TRBV7-2 with TRBJ1-2; 7 positions match TRBD1. From germline, CDR1 is SGHTA and CDR2 FQGNSA. Unmatched junction bases numbered 8, after V lost 1 base and J lost 0 bases. This CDR3 spans 17 amino acids. CDR3 in DNA: TGTGCCAGCAGCTTAGGGTGGATGGGGACAGCTAACTATGGCTACACCTTC. Translation gives CASSLGWMGTANYGYTF. The full variable domain, rest sourced from reference TRBV7-2 and TRBJ1-2, is GAGVSQSPSNKVTEKGKDVELRCDPISGHTALYWYRQSLGQGLEFLIYFQGNSAPDKSGLPSDRFSAERTGGSVSTLTIQRTQQEDSAVYLCASSLGWMGTANYGYTFGSGTRLTVV.